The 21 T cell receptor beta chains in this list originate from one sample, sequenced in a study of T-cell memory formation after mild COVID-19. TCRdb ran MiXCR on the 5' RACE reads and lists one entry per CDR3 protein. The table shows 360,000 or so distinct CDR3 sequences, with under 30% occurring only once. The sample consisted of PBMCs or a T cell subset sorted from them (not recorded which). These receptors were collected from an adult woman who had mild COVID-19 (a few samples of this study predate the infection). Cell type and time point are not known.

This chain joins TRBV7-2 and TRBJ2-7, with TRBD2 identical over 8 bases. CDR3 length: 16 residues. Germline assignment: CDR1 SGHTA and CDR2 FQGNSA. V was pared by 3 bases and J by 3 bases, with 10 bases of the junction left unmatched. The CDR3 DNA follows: TGTGCCAGCAGCTTTACGGGCGGGGGGATCCTCTACGAGCAGTACTTC. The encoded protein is CASSFTGGGILYEQYF. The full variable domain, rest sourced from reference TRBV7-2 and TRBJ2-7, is GAGVSQSPSNKVTEKGKDVELRCDPISGHTALYWYRQSLGQGLEFLIYFQGNSAPDKSGLPSDRFSAERTGGSVSTLTIQRTQQEDSAVYLCASSFTGGGILYEQYFGPGTRLTVT.

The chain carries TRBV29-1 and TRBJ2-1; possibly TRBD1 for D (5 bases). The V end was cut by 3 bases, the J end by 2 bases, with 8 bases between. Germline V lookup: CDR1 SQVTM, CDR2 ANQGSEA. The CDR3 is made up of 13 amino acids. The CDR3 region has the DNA TGCAGCGTTGAGCCAGGGACCTACAATGAGCAGTTCTTC. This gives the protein CSVEPGTYNEQFF.

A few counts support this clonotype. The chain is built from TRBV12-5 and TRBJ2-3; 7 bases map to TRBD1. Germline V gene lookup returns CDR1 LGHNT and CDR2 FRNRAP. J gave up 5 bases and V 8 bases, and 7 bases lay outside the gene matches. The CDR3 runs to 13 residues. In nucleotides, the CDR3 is TGTGCTAGTACGAGGGGGCCCGGAGATACGCAGTATTTT. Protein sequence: CASTRGPGDTQYF.

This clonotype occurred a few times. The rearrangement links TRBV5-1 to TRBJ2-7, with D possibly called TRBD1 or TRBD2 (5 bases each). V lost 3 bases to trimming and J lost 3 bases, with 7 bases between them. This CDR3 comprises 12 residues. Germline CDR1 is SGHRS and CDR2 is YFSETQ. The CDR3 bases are TGCGCCAGCAGCTGGGGGAACTACGAGCAGTACTTC. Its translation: CASSWGNYEQYF.

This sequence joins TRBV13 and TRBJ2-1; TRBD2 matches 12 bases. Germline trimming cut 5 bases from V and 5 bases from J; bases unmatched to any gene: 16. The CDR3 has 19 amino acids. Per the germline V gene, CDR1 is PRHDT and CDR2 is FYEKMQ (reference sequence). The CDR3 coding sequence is TGTGCCAGCAGCCAATCTACTAGCGGGAGGCCCTTCAGTGACAATGAGCAGTTCTTC. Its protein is CASSQSTSGRPFSDNEQFF.

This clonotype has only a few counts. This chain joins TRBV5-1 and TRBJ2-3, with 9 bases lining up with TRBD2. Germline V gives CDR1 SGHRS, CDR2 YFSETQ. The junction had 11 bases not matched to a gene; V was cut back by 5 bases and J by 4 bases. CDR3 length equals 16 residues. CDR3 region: CASSKVAGEVADTQYF. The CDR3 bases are TGCGCCAGCAGTAAGGTAGCGGGAGAGGTGGCAGATACGCAGTATTTT.

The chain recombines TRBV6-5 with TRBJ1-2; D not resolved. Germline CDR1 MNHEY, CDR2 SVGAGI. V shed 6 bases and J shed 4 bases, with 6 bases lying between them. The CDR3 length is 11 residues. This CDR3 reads CASRHRYGYTF. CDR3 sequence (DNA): TGTGCCAGCAGACACCGCTATGGCTACACCTTC.

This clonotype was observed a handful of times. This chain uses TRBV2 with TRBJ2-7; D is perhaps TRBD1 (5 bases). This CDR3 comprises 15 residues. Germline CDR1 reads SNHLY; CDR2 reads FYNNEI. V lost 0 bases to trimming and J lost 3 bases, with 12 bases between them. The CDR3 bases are TGTGCCAGCAGTGAAGCCCTGGGGCAAATCTACGAGCAGTACTTC. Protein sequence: CASSEALGQIYEQYF.

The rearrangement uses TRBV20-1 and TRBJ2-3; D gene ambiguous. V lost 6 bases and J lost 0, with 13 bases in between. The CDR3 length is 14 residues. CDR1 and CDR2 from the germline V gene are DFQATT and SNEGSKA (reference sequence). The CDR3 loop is CSAHLRSSTDTQYF. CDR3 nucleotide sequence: TGCAGTGCCCATCTACGGAGTAGCACAGATACGCAGTATTTT.

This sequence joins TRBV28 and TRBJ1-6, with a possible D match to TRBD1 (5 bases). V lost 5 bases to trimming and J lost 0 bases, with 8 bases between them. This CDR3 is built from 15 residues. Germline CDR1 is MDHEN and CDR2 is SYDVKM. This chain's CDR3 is CASSAQGSYNSPLHF. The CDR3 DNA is TGTGCCAGCAGTGCCCAGGGCTCCTATAATTCACCCCTCCACTTT.

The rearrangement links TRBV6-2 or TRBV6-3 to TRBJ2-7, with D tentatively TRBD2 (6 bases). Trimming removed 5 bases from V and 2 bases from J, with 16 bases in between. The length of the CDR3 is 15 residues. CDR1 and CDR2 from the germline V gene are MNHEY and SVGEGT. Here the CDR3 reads CASSEGGTSPYEQYF. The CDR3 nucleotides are TGTGCCAGCAGTGAAGGCGGGACGAGTCCCTACGAGCAGTACTTC.

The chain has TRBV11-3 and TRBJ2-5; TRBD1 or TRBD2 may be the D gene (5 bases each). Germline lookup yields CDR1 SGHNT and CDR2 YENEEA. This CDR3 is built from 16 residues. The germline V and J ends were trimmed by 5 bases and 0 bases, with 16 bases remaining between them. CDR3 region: CASSPGGHMDQETQYF. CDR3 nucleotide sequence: TGTGCCAGCAGCCCCGGAGGACATATGGACCAAGAGACCCAGTACTTC.

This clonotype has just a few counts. CDR3 sequence: CASSLSLRELFF. In nucleotides, the CDR3 is TGTGCCAGCAGTTTAAGTCTGAGGGAGCTGTTTTTT. The rearrangement links TRBV12-3 or TRBV12-4 to TRBJ2-2; D uncertain. V was shortened by 2 bases and J by 9 bases, with 7 bases between the two germline ends. This CDR3 has 12 residues.

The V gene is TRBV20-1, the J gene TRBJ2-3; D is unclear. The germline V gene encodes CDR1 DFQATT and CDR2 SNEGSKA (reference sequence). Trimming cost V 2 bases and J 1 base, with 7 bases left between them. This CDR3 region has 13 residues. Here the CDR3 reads CSARRQGTDTQYF. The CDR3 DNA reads TGCAGTGCTAGAAGGCAGGGCACAGATACGCAGTATTTT.

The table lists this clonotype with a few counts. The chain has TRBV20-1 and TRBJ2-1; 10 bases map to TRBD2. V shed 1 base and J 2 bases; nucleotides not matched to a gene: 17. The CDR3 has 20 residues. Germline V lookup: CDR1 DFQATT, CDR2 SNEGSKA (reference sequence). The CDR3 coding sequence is TGCAGTGCTAGAGGGCAGCGGGAGGGCCAGGTGATGAGTGCCTACAATGAGCAGTTCTTC. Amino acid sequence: CSARGQREGQVMSAYNEQFF.

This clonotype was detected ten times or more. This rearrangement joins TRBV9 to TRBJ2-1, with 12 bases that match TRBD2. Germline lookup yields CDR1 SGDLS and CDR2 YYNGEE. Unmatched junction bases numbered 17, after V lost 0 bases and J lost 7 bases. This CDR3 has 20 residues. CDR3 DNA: TGTGCCAGCAGCGTAGACCCCTTCCCCCTGACTAGCGGGAGCGCGAATGAGCAGTTCTTC. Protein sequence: CASSVDPFPLTSGSANEQFF.

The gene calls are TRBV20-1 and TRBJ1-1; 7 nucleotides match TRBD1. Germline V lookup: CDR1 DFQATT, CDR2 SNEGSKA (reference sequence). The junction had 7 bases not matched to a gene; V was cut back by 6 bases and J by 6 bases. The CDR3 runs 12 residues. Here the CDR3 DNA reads TGCAGTGCGGAACAGGGGACGGCTGAAGCTTTCTTT. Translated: CSAEQGTAEAFF.

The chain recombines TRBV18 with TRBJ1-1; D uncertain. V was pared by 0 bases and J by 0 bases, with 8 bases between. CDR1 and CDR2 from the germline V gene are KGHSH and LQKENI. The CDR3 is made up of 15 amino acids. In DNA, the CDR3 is TGTGCCAGCTCACCACCCCACAGTATGAACACTGAAGCTTTCTTT. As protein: CASSPPHSMNTEAFF.

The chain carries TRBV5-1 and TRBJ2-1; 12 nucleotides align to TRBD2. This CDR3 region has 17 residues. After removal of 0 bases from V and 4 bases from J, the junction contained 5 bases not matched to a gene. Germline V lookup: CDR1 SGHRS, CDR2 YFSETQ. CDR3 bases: TGCGCCAGCAGCTTGGTCCCGACTAGCGGGGGATACAATGAGCAGTTCTTC. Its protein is CASSLVPTSGGYNEQFF. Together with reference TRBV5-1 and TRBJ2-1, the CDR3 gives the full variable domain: KAGVTQTPRYLIKTRGQQVTLSCSPISGHRSVSWYQQTPGQGLQFLFEYFSETQRNKGNFPGRFSGRQFSNSRSEMNVSTLELGDSALYLCASSLVPTSGGYNEQFFGPGTRLTVL.

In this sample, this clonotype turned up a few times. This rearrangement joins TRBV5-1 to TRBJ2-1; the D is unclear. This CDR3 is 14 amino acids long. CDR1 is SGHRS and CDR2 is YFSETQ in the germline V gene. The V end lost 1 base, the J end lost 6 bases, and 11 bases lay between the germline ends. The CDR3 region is CASSLFPSSNEQFF. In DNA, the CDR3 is TGCGCCAGCAGCTTGTTTCCCAGCTCCAATGAGCAGTTCTTC. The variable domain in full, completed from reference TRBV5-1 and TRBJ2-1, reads KAGVTQTPRYLIKTRGQQVTLSCSPISGHRSVSWYQQTPGQGLQFLFEYFSETQRNKGNFPGRFSGRQFSNSRSEMNVSTLELGDSALYLCASSLFPSSNEQFFGPGTRLTVL.

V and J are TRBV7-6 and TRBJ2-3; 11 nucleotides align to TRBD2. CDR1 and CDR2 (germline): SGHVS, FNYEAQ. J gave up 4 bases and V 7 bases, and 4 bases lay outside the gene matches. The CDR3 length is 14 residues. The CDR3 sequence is CASTVSGGADTQYF. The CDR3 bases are TGTGCCAGCACCGTTAGCGGGGGGGCAGATACGCAGTATTTT. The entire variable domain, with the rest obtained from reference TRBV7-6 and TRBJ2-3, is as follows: GAGVSQSPRYKVTKRGQDVALRCDPISGHVSLYWYRQALGQGPEFLTYFNYEAQQDKSGLPNDRFSAERPEGSISTLTIQRTEQRDSAMYRCASTVSGGADTQYFGPGTRLTVL.